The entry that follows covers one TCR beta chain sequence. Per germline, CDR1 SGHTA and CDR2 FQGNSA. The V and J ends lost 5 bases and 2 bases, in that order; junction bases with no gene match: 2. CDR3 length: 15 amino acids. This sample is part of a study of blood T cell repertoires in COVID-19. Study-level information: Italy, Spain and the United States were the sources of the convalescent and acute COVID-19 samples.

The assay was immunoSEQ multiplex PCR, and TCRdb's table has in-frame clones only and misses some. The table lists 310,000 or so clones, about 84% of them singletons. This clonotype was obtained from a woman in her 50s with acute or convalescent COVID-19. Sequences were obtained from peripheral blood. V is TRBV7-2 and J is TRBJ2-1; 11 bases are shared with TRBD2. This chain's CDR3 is CASSISGRAYNEQFF. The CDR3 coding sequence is TGTGCCAGCAGCATTAGCGGGAGGGCCTACAATGAGCAGTTCTTC.